The next 21 T cell receptor beta chains were all read from a single sample in a study of T-cell memory formation after mild COVID-19. One entry per CDR3 protein results from TCRdb running MiXCR on the 5' RACE reads. The sample comprises under 300,000 distinct CDR3 sequences, over 15% of which are singletons, and 3.5% rests with the top ten. Sequencing input: PBMCs or a T cell subset sorted from them (not recorded which). All receptors come from a man between 18 and 29 years old who had mild COVID-19 (a few samples of this study predate the infection). Cell type and time point are not known.

This chain uses TRBV3-1 with TRBJ2-3; 12 bases fit TRBD2. Germline lookup yields CDR1 LGHDT and CDR2 YNNKEL (reference sequence). The junction had 7 bases not matched to a gene; V was cut back by 1 base and J by 8 bases. The CDR3 length is 16 residues. The CDR3: CASSQGTSGVQGTQYF. The CDR3 DNA sequence: TGTGCCAGCAGCCAAGGGACTAGCGGGGTACAGGGTACGCAGTATTTT.

This chain uses TRBV6-5 with TRBJ2-3, with D possibly being TRBD1 or TRBD2 (6 bases each). CDR1 is MNHEY, CDR2 SVGAGI, per germline. The V end was cut by 7 bases, the J end by 1 base, with 9 bases between. The CDR3 totals 13 residues. In nucleotides, the CDR3 is TGTGCCAGCATGGAGGGGGGCACAGATACGCAGTATTTT. Translated, it gives CASMEGGTDTQYF.

This clonotype was detected only a few times. The chain joins TRBV23-1 to TRBJ2-1; D ambiguous. TRBV23-1 belongs to the ORF category, with a function that is uncertain. The V and J ends lost 3 bases and 3 bases respectively, with 18 bases between them. The CDR3 is 17 amino acids. The CDR3 sequence is CASSHPDATLYYNEQFF. In nucleotides, the CDR3 is TGCGCCAGCAGTCACCCGGATGCGACCCTTTACTACAATGAGCAGTTCTTC.

This clonotype has only one observation. At one boundary the junction diverges from the germline segment, which might be a read error. This chain links TRBV7-9 with TRBJ1-1; no clear D gene. Looked up from germline, CDR1 is SEHNR and CDR2 is FQNEAQ (reference sequence). This CDR3 has 14 amino acids. The CDR3 DNA follows: TGTGCCAGAAGCTCCGGACCGAGGAACACTGAAGCTTTCTTT. It specifies CARSSGPRNTEAFF.

V usage is TRBV5-1 and J usage is TRBJ2-5; 7 nucleotides match TRBD1. Trimming cost V 3 bases and J 5 bases; bases outside gene matches: 4. Germline-derived CDR1 and CDR2 are SGHRS and YFSETQ. There are 13 residues in the CDR3. The CDR3 loop reads CASSSTGLETQYF. The CDR3 nucleotides are TGCGCCAGCAGCTCGACAGGGTTGGAGACCCAGTACTTC. The variable domain in full, with the rest retrieved from reference TRBV5-1 and TRBJ2-5, is KAGVTQTPRYLIKTRGQQVTLSCSPISGHRSVSWYQQTPGQGLQFLFEYFSETQRNKGNFPGRFSGRQFSNSRSEMNVSTLELGDSALYLCASSSTGLETQYFGPGTRLLVL.

This clonotype turned up a few times. The rearrangement uses TRBV7-2 and TRBJ2-5, with a weak D call TRBD2 (5 bases). The V end lost 4 bases, the J end lost 2 bases, and 11 bases lay between the germline ends. The CDR3 spans 14 residues. Germline lookup yields CDR1 SGHTA and CDR2 FQGNSA. The CDR3 protein is CASSYRGGQETQYF. CDR3 in DNA: TGTGCCAGCAGCTACAGAGGCGGGCAAGAGACCCAGTACTTC.

The CDR3 spells CSARRRGSEAFF. The DNA for the CDR3 is TGCAGTGCTCGCCGCAGGGGGTCTGAAGCTTTCTTT. The genes are TRBV20-1 and TRBJ1-1, with TRBD1 identical over 7 bases. Germline CDR1 reads DFQATT; CDR2 reads SNEGSKA (reference sequence). V lost 5 bases to trimming and J lost 6 bases; unmatched junction nucleotides: 6. The CDR3 runs to 12 residues.

This clonotype was observed a handful of times. The chain combines TRBV19 with TRBJ1-5, with D unresolved. The CDR3 extends over 16 amino acids. V lost 2 bases and J 11 bases, leaving 22 bases between the germline ends. The germline gives CDR1 LNHDA, CDR2 SQIVND (reference sequence). DNA for the CDR3: TGTGCCAGTAGTATAAGAAGGGCATCGGGTTTGGTAGCCCAGCATTTT. Translated, it gives CASSIRRASGLVAQHF. Using reference TRBV19 and TRBJ1-5 for the parts outside the CDR3, the full variable domain is DGGITQSPKYLFRKEGQNVTLSCEQNLNHDAMYWYRQDPGQGLRLIYYSQIVNDFQKGDIAEGYSVSREKKESFPLTVTSAQKNPTAFYLCASSIRRASGLVAQHFGDGTRLSIL.

In its sample, this clonotype was seen a few times. The V gene is TRBV11-2, the J gene TRBJ2-1; TRBD1 is a possible D gene (6 bases). The CDR3 is 14 amino acids. With 0 bases removed from V and 6 bases from J, the gap between germline ends came to 9 bases. Germline CDR1 SGHAT, CDR2 FQNNGV. The CDR3 loop is CASSLDWGPNEQFF. The CDR3 region has the DNA TGTGCCAGCAGCTTAGATTGGGGGCCCAATGAGCAGTTCTTC.

The chain has TRBV20-1 and TRBJ2-2; D could derive from TRBD1 or TRBD2 (6 bases each). Germline-derived CDR1 and CDR2 are DFQATT and SNEGSKA (reference sequence). The germline V and J ends were trimmed by 2 bases and 3 bases, with 10 bases remaining between them. This CDR3 is built from 14 residues. The CDR3 nucleotides are TGCAGTGCTAGAAGGGGGGCCGACACCGGGGAGCTGTTTTTT. This sequence encodes CSARRGADTGELFF.

J is TRBJ1-1 and V is TRBV6-1; D unclear. CDR3 length equals 15 residues. V lost 3 bases and J 4 bases, leaving 15 bases between the germline ends. CDR1 and CDR2 from the germline V gene are MNHNS and SASEGT. CDR3 DNA sequence: TGTGCCAGCAGTGATGATAGCGGCAGAGTCACTGAAGCTTTCTTT. This sequence encodes CASSDDSGRVTEAFF.

V usage is TRBV14 and J usage is TRBJ1-2, with unresolved D. Germline CDR1 and CDR2: SGHDN and FVKESK. This CDR3 is built from 12 residues. Trimming removed 0 bases at V and 8 bases at J, with 7 bases between. In DNA form, the CDR3 reads TGTGCCAGCAGCCAAGATTTCACCGGCTACACCTTC. Amino acid sequence: CASSQDFTGYTF.

On this clonotype itself: One end of the junction does not line up with germline, which may come from a read error. This chain connects TRBV15 to TRBJ2-3; 10 bases are shared with TRBD1. The CDR3 consists of 16 residues. CDR1 and CDR2 (germline): LNHNV, YYDKDF (reference sequence). CDR3 protein: CVTSRARDRGGDTQYF. The CDR3 DNA reads TGTGTCACCAGCAGAGCCCGGGACAGGGGAGGAGATACGCAGTATTTT. The variable domain in full, with the rest retrieved from reference TRBV15 and TRBJ2-3, is DAMVIQNPRYQVTQFGKPVTLSCSQTLNHNVMYWYQQKSSQAPKLLFHYYDKDFNNEADTPDNFQSRRPNTSFCFLDIRSPGLGDTAMYLCVTSRARDRGGDTQYFGPGTRLTVL.

This clonotype occurred a few times. The CDR3 is CSARRDGDTDTQYF. CDR3 nucleotide sequence: TGCAGTGCTAGAAGGGACGGCGACACAGATACGCAGTATTTT. This rearrangement joins TRBV20-1 to TRBJ2-3; D possibly uses TRBD1 or TRBD2 (5 bases each). This CDR3 has 14 amino acids. Germline V gene data show CDR1 as DFQATT and CDR2 as SNEGSKA (reference sequence). Trimming stripped 2 bases from V and 2 bases from J, with 11 bases between.

The rearrangement joins TRBV15 to TRBJ2-3; D not resolved. This CDR3 region has 15 residues. Germline CDR1 reads LNHNV; CDR2 reads YYDKDF (reference sequence). V lost 1 base and J lost 0, with 8 bases in between. CDR3 sequence (DNA): TGTGCCACCAGCAGAGTTGGGGATAGCACAGATACGCAGTATTTT. Residues: CATSRVGDSTDTQYF.

This clonotype was observed a handful of times. This chain joins TRBV6-6 and TRBJ1-1, with D unclear. Trimming shortened V by 8 bases and J by 1 base, and 17 bases separated the two germline ends. The germline gives CDR1 MNHNY, CDR2 SVGAGI (reference sequence). The CDR3 runs to 15 residues. The CDR3 reads CASGKGWSSNTEAFF. Written as DNA, the CDR3 is TGTGCCAGCGGTAAGGGTTGGTCGTCGAACACTGAAGCTTTCTTT.

The V gene is TRBV3-1, the J gene TRBJ2-5; tentative D call: TRBD1 (6 bases). Germline V gene lookup returns CDR1 LGHDT and CDR2 YNNKEL (reference sequence). The CDR3 contains 13 residues. V was trimmed by 5 bases and J by 4 bases, leaving 11 bases between them. DNA for the CDR3: TGTGCCAGCAGCTCGGTCAGGGGAGAGACCCAGTACTTC. Translating it yields CASSSVRGETQYF.

V and J are TRBV7-2 and TRBJ2-3; TRBD2 agrees at 11 bases. Unmatched junction bases numbered 3, after V lost 1 base and J lost 9 bases. The germline CDR1 and CDR2 sequences are SGHTA and FQGNSA. The CDR3 sequence is 14 residues long. The CDR3: CASSLVAGGHTQYF. The DNA for the CDR3 is TGTGCCAGCAGCTTAGTAGCGGGGGGGCACACGCAGTATTTT.

This clonotype was observed a few times. The genes are TRBV7-3 and TRBJ2-3; 7 bases match TRBD2. Germline assignment: CDR1 SGHTA and CDR2 FQGTGA. V lost 0 bases and J lost 5; bases outside the gene matches: 5. CDR3 size: 15 residues. The CDR3, as DNA: TGTGCCAGCAGCTTAACTAGCGGGTCCAGAGATACGCAGTATTTT. Its protein product is CASSLTSGSRDTQYF.

This clonotype was seen only a few times. In DNA, the CDR3 is TGTGCCAGCAGTTTTATGGGCGGAGAAGGGCAGCCCCAGCATTTT. As protein: CASSFMGGEGQPQHF. This sequence joins TRBV12-3 or TRBV12-4 and TRBJ1-5; D is ambiguous. The CDR3 extends over 15 amino acids. Trimming took 3 bases from V and 7 from J, leaving 16 bases between them.

This clonotype was picked up a small number of times. The gene calls are TRBV7-8 and TRBJ2-1, with 9 bases aligning to TRBD2. There are 14 residues in the CDR3. Trimming took 3 bases from V and 9 from J; bases not matched to a gene: 6. CDR1 and CDR2 (germline): SGHVS, FQNEAQ. The CDR3 sequence: CASSFSGRQVEQFF. The CDR3 nucleotides are TGTGCCAGCAGCTTTAGCGGGAGACAGGTTGAGCAGTTCTTC.